This TCR beta chain was sequenced for a study of cytomegalovirus exposure and HLA in healthy donors. Produced via immunoSEQ multiplex PCR; TCRdb's table is partial and in-frame only. The sample has 100,000 to 120,000 clones, 85% to 90% seen once. V was cut by 3 bases and J by 1 base, with 6 bases left in between. The germline V gene has CDR1 SGHVS and CDR2 FNYEAQ. The CDR3 extends over 13 amino acids. This clone was observed a single time. The chain joins TRBV7-6 to TRBJ2-5; D is undetermined. The sequenced sample was PBMCs. The source of this sequence is a woman in her thirties in good health and CMV-seropositive. In DNA, the CDR3 is TGTGCCAGCAGCTTGGCTTCCCAAGAGACCCAGTACTTC. Translating gives CASSLASQETQYF.